The subject of this entry is one T cell receptor (beta chain). Which antigen it targets is not known. Base qualities were left out, and no much larger clone turns up one base away. This sample is drawn from a study of cytomegalovirus exposure and HLA in healthy donors (dated by TCRdb to the late 2010s). Study-wide context: An earlier analysis of some 500 of the donors reported approximately 290 Gb of sequence data and 120 million or so unique TCR beta sequences from about 200 million T cells. The study aimed to test whether signatures of past pathogen exposure could be identified by cataloging public T cell receptors. Donor age, sex, ethnicity and CMV serostatus were collected together with the repertoire data. On average, 235,054 unique TCR beta nucleotide sequences were sequenced per donor among some 420 genotyped donors of the cohort, with roughly a sixth of those sequences being non-productive. To predict cytomegalovirus infection status, the study combined high-throughput TCR immunosequencing, statistical association of individual TCRs with disease status, and machine learning. A separate validation cohort of more than 100 different subjects was used in addition to the approximately 670-subject first cohort. Roughly 310 gigabases of sequencing data and approximately 84 million unique TCR sequences were included in an early release covering several hundred HLA-typed donors. Rather than drawing on any new phenotypic data, the later analysis identified candidate immune exposures from TCR beta sequences and the way those sequences occurred across donors. In a later genetic analysis, genome-wide SNP genotypes for 398 of the 666 donors were used, and that subset was treated as a discovery cohort. The study used immunosequencing to profile the T cell repertoires of 600 to 850 subjects and linked those repertoires to cytomegalovirus serostatus. A later analysis re-examined previously published TCR beta repertoires from 610 or so donors and added high-resolution HLA genotyping to investigate patterns of TCR occurrence. Every repertoire in the discovery cohort had been generated on one and the same sequencing platform. Of the approximately 370 genotyped donors, more than 75% were placed in the genetic ancestry cluster associated with self-reported Caucasian donors. Class I and class II HLA loci were covered by the typing at four-digit resolution. To decide whether each TCR beta V gene segment behaved as functional or pseudogenic, an earlier analysis of some 580 of the donors relied on high-throughput TCR beta sequencing. Four to six DR-DQ haplotypes were handled as single units for association and clustering, since linkage in the cohort was strong. The number of typed donors differed by locus: 629-630 for A, B, C, DRB1 and DQB1; 500 to 550 for DQA1; 606 for DPA1; and around 490 for DPB1. The investigation overall reported the following: Compared with equally common non-associated chains, HLA-associated TCR beta chains in a later analysis were more clonally expanded and had lower generation probabilities. A further reported finding was that TCR beta sequences accurately predicted the HLA-A and HLA-B alleles for most subjects in the first cohort. Roughly 15 rarely observed V segments, including chromosome 9 orphons, were excluded from the earlier analysis of about 500 of the donors because counts were too low. The presence/absence analyses assumed that sequencing depth was roughly uniform across donors, and that assumption may not be true. In a later genetic analysis, a missense DCLRE1C variant was associated with V-gene and J-gene trimming of TCR beta chains, and the association was replicated in an independent cohort. In vitro tests confirmed that a few of the cytomegalovirus-associated TCR beta chains recognize cytomegalovirus antigens. In a later genetic analysis, fewer N-insertions in productive TCRs were reported among donors in an Asian-associated ancestry cluster than the approximately 670-donor mean. The cohort was sequenced for TCR beta chains only, and without alpha or paired-chain data the features that could be detected were limited. Because the 87-base-pair reads could not distinguish some IMGT-functional V segments, including TRBV6-2 and TRBV6-3, those segments were excluded. Across donors, most TCR sequences were observed very rarely, whereas some public TCRs were present in many individuals. The study listed approximately 150 TCR beta chains as associated with cytomegalovirus. Specific HLA alleles were associated with over 15,000 TCR beta sequences at a false discovery rate of 0.05 in a later analysis. A later analysis found that most CMV-associated TCR beta chains appeared HLA-restricted, with HLA associations seemingly driven largely by CMV exposure. When HLA alleles, especially DR and DQ, strongly co-occurred, attributing TCR associations to individual alleles was difficult. It was suggested by the authors that the approach could potentially be generalized to other disease states and immunological phenotypes. In a later analysis, TCR association rates were found to vary across HLA loci, with the most associated TCRs seen for DRB1 alleles and the fewest for HLA-C alleles. Broadly in line with IMGT annotations, most TCR beta V segments showed up in productive rearrangements about 87% or about 30% of the time in an earlier analysis of roughly 590 of the donors. Because HLA typing was missing for some donors at each locus, association tests included only the typed subset. The only immune exposure information available for the cohort was CMV serostatus. The sequencing pipeline was judged likely to have produced a cluster of highly shared sequence variants as a technical artifact. The classifier was reported to diagnose cytomegalovirus status with high specificity and sensitivity in both the original and validation cohorts. Correlated functional status among segregating V segments might reflect linkage disequilibrium, but an unknown experimental factor could not be ruled out. A later analysis reported that several top co-occurrence clusters appeared linked to parvovirus B19, influenza, CMV and Epstein-Barr virus.

Libraries were built with the immunoSEQ multiplex PCR assay. For the multiplex PCR, a mixture combining 60 forward primers for TCR Vbeta segments and 13 reverse primers for TCR Jbeta segments was used. The CDR3 region of rearranged TCR beta genes was amplified from genomic DNA with a multiplex PCR assay. The Illumina HiSeq System was used to sequence the amplified TCR beta libraries as 87-base-pair reads. The paper's data handling went like this. A later analysis tallied roughly 78 million unique TCR beta chains across the 610 or so repertoires, and approximately 11 million of those chains were shared by two or more donors. Raw reads were error-corrected and collapsed into unique sequences by a nearest-neighbor algorithm in which closely related sequences were merged to remove PCR and sequencing errors. Alignment of CDR3 sequences to IMGT reference sequences was used to assign V, D and J gene segments. For a sequence to be retained, a match of at least six nucleotides to both a V gene segment and a J gene segment was required. A rearrangement counted as productive if the CDR3 had no stop codons and remained in frame with V and J, and every other rearrangement counted as non-productive. Following IMGT convention, CDR3 was defined as the stretch from the second conserved V-encoded cysteine to the conserved J-encoded phenylalanine. Sequences without an unambiguous match to a single V gene segment were excluded from the earlier analysis of about 630 of the donors. In an earlier analysis of 587 of the donors, V segments were called functional above 56.7% productive rearrangements and were called segregating when the between-donor standard deviation exceeded 5%. A statistical classification framework was built to diagnose cytomegalovirus status from the catalog of TCR beta chain sequences. In a later analysis, V and J genes were assigned by comparing TCR nucleotide sequences against IMGT/GENE-DB human TR gene sequences. The TCRdist pipeline was used in a later analysis to assign CDR3 sequences and most-parsimonious VDJ recombination scenarios. In a later analysis, every TCR beta chain was defined by the combination of its CDR3 amino acid sequence and its V-gene family, and reads without a unique V-gene family were dropped. As a way to deal with suspected cross-contamination and a sequencing artifact, a later analysis dropped 640 or so nucleotide sequences that were highly shared and had low generation probability. A later analysis calculated a clonal expansion index for each public chain from normalized within-repertoire ranks of inferred template counts. In a later analysis, generation probabilities were computed with a VDJ recombination model fitted to out-of-frame rearrangements, and the resulting probabilities were checked against IGoR. Hypergeometric tests were used in a later analysis to score TCR-TCR, TCR-HLA and TCR-CMV co-occurrence, with a repertoire-size bias correction applied to the TCR pairs. To estimate false discovery rates, a later analysis permuted the HLA or CMV assignments 20 times. A later analysis grouped co-occurring TCRs with DBSCAN, adding TCRdist sequence similarity when clustering within HLA-allele-positive subsets. For co-occurrence clustering, repertoires with fewer than 30,000 or more than 120,000 public chains were excluded, along with five repertoires with anomalous nucleotide sharing. TCRdb retrieved this table from immuneACCESS and kept in-frame rearrangements only. Not all clones are present; in checked studies, unresolved V genes account for under half, and no reason is known for the remainder. The V and J calls and clone size were taken over from that table, and D and trimming were inferred from the DNA. The sample contains about 77,000 clones, roughly 74% of them found a single time. About 3.5% of the sample is taken by the ten largest.

The cohort comprised fewer than 700 healthy bone marrow donors. At the time of sampling, all cohort members were nominally healthy, though unrecorded immune exposures were likely present. The donor tested CMV seronegative and was one of the 352 seronegative cohort members. Each donor provided a peripheral blood sample, and peripheral blood mononuclear cells were used for TCR beta sequencing. Genomic DNA extraction from the blood cell samples was performed with the Qiagen DNeasy Blood Extraction Kit. As encoded in the germline V gene, CDR1 is SGHRS while CDR2 is YFSETQ. Germline trimming: 0 bases from V, 1 base from J; junction bases outside gene matches: 3. Including the terminal cysteine and phenylalanine, the CDR3 comprises 16 residues. The kept DNA is CDR3 alone, 48 bases in frame from the first base.

The source material was PBMCs. The rearranged chain carries TRBV5-1 and TRBJ2-5, and 10 bases in between align with TRBD2. The origin of this receptor is a man between 35 and 55 years old in good health and CMV-seronegative. The DNA sequence reads TGCGCCAGCAGCTTGGGGGCTAGCGGGGGCCAAGAGACCCAGTACTTC. This is translated as CASSLGASGGQETQYF.